This T cell receptor beta chain was sequenced in a study of CXCR3-negative and CXCR3-positive naive CD8 T cells. Study results and caveats: More hydrophobic TRB CDR3s were found in CXCR3-positive naive cells than in CXCR3-negative naive cells. Post-cryopreservation CXCR3 expression was partly diminished, and the bulk of assays employed fresh PBMCs.

CDR3 length equals 16 residues. Germline values: CDR1 SQVTM, CDR2 ANQGSEA. A word on this clonotype: Its antigen is still unknown.

Libraries were UMI-labeled 5' RACE TRB cDNA. Using the 5' RACE reads, TCRdb records one entry per CDR3 protein without DNA. The sample data list about 84,000 distinct CDR3 sequences. The J gene is TRBJ2-7, the V gene TRBV29-1; the TCRdb call, TRBD2, lacks DNA for checking. What was sequenced was naive CXCR3+ CD8+ T cells from blood. As for subset: CD45RO-CCR7+CD27+CD95- naive CD8+ T cells expressing CXCR3 (TNR3+). This TCR was sampled from a human donor in good health. Some clones in this sample may be carry-over from other donors' samples. CDR3 protein: CSVDGQLAGGKYEQYF.